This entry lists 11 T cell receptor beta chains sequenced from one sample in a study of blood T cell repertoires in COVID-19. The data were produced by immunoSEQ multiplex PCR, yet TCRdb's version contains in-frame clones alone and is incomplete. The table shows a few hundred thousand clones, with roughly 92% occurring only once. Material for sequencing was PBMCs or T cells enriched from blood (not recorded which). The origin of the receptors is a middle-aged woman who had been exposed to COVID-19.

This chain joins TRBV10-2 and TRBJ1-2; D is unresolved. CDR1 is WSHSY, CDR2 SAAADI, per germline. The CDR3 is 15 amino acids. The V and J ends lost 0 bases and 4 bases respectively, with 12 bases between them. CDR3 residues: CASSESEAVGYGYTF. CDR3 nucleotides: TGCGCCAGCAGTGAGTCGGAGGCCGTGGGCTATGGCTACACCTTC.

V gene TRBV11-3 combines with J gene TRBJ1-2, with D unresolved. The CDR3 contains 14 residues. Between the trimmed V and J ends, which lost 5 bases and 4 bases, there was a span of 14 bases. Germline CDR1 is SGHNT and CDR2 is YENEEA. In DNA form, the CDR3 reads TGTGCCAGCAGCCCGGAGGGAGGGCTCTATGGCTACACCTTC. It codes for CASSPEGGLYGYTF.

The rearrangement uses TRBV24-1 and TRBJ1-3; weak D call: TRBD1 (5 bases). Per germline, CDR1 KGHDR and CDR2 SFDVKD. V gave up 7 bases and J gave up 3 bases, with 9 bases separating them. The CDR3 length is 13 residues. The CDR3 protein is CATSRVGGNTIYF. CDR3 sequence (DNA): TGTGCCACCAGCAGGGTTGGTGGAAACACCATATATTTT.

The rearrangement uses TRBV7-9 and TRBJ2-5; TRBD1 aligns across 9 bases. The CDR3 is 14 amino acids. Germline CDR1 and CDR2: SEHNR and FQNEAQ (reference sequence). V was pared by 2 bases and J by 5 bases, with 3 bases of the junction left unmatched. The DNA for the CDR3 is TGTGCCAGCAGCTTACTAGGACAGGGGGAGACCCAGTACTTC. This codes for CASSLLGQGETQYF. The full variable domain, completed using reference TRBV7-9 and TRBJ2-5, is DTGVSQNPRHKITKRGQNVTFRCDPISEHNRLYWYRQTLGQGPEFLTYFQNEAQLEKSRLLSDRFSAERPKGSFSTLEIQRTEQGDSAMYLCASSLLGQGETQYFGPGTRLLVL.

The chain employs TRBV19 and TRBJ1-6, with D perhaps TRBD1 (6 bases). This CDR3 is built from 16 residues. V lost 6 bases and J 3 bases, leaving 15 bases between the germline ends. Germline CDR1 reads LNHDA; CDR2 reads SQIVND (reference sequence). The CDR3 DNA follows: TGTGCCAGTAGAGTACGGGACACGGGCTATAATTCACCCCTCCACTTT. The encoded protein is CASRVRDTGYNSPLHF.

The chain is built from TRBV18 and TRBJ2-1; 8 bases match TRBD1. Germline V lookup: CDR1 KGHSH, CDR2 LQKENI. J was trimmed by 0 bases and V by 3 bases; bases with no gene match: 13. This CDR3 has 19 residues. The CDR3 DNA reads TGTGCCAGCTCACCGATAACAGGGGGAAGCTCAAGCTCCTACAATGAGCAGTTCTTC. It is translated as CASSPITGGSSSSYNEQFF.

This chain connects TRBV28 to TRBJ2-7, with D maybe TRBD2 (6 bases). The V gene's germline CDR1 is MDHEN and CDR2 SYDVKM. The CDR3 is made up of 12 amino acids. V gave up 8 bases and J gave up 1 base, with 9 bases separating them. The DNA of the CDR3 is TGTGCCAGCTCGGCGGGATCCTACGAGCAGTACTTC. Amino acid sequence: CASSAGSYEQYF. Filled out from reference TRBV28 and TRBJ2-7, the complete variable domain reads DVKVTQSSRYLVKRTGEKVFLECVQDMDHENMFWYRQDPGLGLRLIYFSYDVKMKEKGDIPEGYSVSREKKERFSLILESASTNQTSMYLCASSAGSYEQYFGPGTRLTVT.

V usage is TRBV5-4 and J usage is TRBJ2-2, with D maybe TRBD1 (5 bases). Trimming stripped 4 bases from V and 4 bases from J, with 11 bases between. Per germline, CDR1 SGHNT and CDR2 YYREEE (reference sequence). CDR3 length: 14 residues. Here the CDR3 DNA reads TGTGCCAGCAGCCCGGACACTATCACCGGGGAGCTGTTTTTT. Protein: CASSPDTITGELFF.

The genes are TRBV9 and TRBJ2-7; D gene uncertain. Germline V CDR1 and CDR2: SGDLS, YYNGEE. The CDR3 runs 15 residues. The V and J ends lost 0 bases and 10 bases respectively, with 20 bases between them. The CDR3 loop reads CASSVDGSTLRGQYF. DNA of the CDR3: TGTGCCAGCAGCGTAGACGGATCAACCCTACGAGGCCAGTACTTC.

DNA for the CDR3: TGTGCCAGCAGCTTGGGACAGGTGAACACTGAAGCTTTCTTT. Residues: CASSLGQVNTEAFF. The rearrangement uses TRBV6-5 and TRBJ1-1; 8 bases agree with TRBD1. Germline trimming cut 6 bases from V and 0 bases from J; bases unmatched to any gene: 3. Germline V gene lookup returns CDR1 MNHEY and CDR2 SVGAGI. CDR3 length equals 14 residues.

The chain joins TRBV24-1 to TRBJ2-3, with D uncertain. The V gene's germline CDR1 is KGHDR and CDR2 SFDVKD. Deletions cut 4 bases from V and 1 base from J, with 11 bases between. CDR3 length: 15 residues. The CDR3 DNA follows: TGTGCCACCAGTGAGGCGGTGTTGGGCACAGATACGCAGTATTTT. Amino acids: CATSEAVLGTDTQYF.